The rows below give T cell receptor beta chains drawn from one sample of a study of cytomegalovirus exposure and HLA in healthy donors. Produced via immunoSEQ multiplex PCR; TCRdb's table is partial and in-frame only. The sample consists of some 90,000 clones, around 96% of them appearing once. Sequenced: PBMCs. The receptor set was obtained from a man between 18 and 35 years old in good health and CMV-seronegative. CDR3s include the opening cysteine and the closing phenylalanine or tryptophan. The D gene is left open where the match is weak. Clone size is stated in some rows and not others, as once, few, many or a class when expanded.

d_gene	abundance	j_gene	v_gene	CDR3aa	CDR3nt
.	.	TRBJ1-1	TRBV18	CASSPTRQNTEAFF	TGTGCCAGCTCTCCAACCCGACAGAACACTGAAGCTTTCTTT
.	.	TRBJ1-3	TRBV7-9	CASSFQDSLENTIYF	TGTGCCAGCAGCTTCCAGGACAGCTTGGAAAACACCATATATTTT
TRBD2	.	TRBJ2-5	TRBV7-2	CASSLLAGGEQETQYF	TGTGCCAGCAGCTTACTAGCGGGAGGGGAACAGGAGACCCAGTACTTC
TRBD1	.	TRBJ1-3	TRBV11-2	CASSLGDRGSGNTIYF	TGTGCCAGCAGCTTAGGCGACAGGGGGTCTGGAAACACCATATATTTT
.	few	TRBJ2-6	TRBV2	CAIPQGSGANVLTF	TGTGCCATACCCCAGGGCTCTGGGGCCAACGTCCTGACTTTC
TRBD2	.	TRBJ2-3	TRBV9	CASSVVVAGPTDTQYF	TGTGCCAGCAGCGTAGTGGTAGCGGGACCCACAGATACGCAGTATTTT
.	.	TRBJ1-2	TRBV10-1	CASTREEFRDYGYTF	TGCGCCAGCACTCGAGAGGAGTTCAGAGACTATGGCTACACCTTC
TRBD1	.	TRBJ1-5	TRBV5-3	CARSFQDRGPLSNQPQHF	TGTGCCAGAAGCTTCCAGGACAGGGGGCCCCTTAGCAATCAGCCCCAGCATTTT
TRBD2	.	TRBJ2-1	TRBV6-5	CASSYPGAGVYNEQFF	TGTGCCAGCAGTTACCCCGGGGCGGGAGTATACAATGAGCAGTTCTTC
TRBD1	.	TRBJ1-4	TRBV28	CASSPGTGVGREKLFF	TGTGCCAGCAGCCCCGGGACAGGGGTCGGTCGAGAAAAACTGTTTTTT
TRBD2	.	TRBJ2-3	TRBV6-6	CASKVLAGDTDTQYF	TGTGCCAGCAAAGTGCTAGCGGGGGACACAGATACGCAGTATTTT
.	.	TRBJ2-2	TRBV7-9	CASSLAGSLPGELFF	TGTGCCAGCAGCTTAGCGGGGAGCTTACCCGGGGAGCTGTTTTTT
TRBD2	.	TRBJ2-1	TRBV6-5	CASSYGGTSGSNEQFF	TGTGCCAGCAGTTACGGGGGGACTAGCGGGAGCAATGAGCAGTTCTTC
.	.	TRBJ1-2	TRBV27	CASSLLGGAYGYTF	TGTGCCAGCAGCCTCCTGGGGGGGGCCTATGGCTACACCTTC
.	.	TRBJ1-1	TRBV6-5	CASRRGGYTEAFF	TGTGCCAGCAGGCGGGGGGGCTACACTGAAGCTTTCTTT
TRBD2	.	TRBJ2-1	TRBV9	CASSLSSGVSYNEQFF	TGTGCCAGCAGCTTATCTAGCGGGGTCTCCTACAATGAGCAGTTCTTC
.	.	TRBJ1-3	TRBV28	CASSLSGTVSGNTIYF	TGTGCCAGCAGTTTAAGCGGGACGGTCTCTGGAAACACCATATATTTT
TRBD1	.	TRBJ1-5	TRBV18	CASSPKPGQQNNQPQHF	TGTGCCAGCTCACCGAAACCGGGACAGCAGAACAATCAGCCCCAGCATTTT
.	once	TRBJ2-2	TRBV5-1	CASSLEAQVGGELFF	TGCGCCAGCAGCTTGGAAGCCCAGGTCGGCGGGGAGCTGTTTTTT
TRBD1	.	TRBJ1-2	TRBV5-1	CASSRDRSNYGYTF	TGCGCCAGCAGCCGGGACAGGAGTAACTATGGCTACACCTTC
TRBD2	.	TRBJ2-5	TRBV30	CAWSSTSGGVETQYF	TGTGCCTGGAGCTCGACTAGCGGAGGGGTGGAGACCCAGTACTTC
.	.	TRBJ2-2	TRBV19	CASSLRSNTGELFF	TGTGCCAGTAGTCTTAGAAGTAACACCGGGGAGCTGTTTTTT
.	.	TRBJ2-3	TRBV2	CASSGTRGTTDTQYF	TGTGCCAGCAGCGGGACCAGGGGCACCACAGATACGCAGTATTTT
TRBD2	.	TRBJ2-1	TRBV5-1	CASSLSPAGGPLNEQFF	TGCGCCAGCAGCTTGAGTCCTGCGGGAGGGCCCCTCAATGAGCAGTTCTTC
TRBD1	.	TRBJ1-1	TRBV19	CASRPKQGGTEAFF	TGTGCCAGTAGGCCTAAACAGGGGGGCACTGAAGCTTTCTTT
.	.	TRBJ2-7	TRBV28	CASSLQGGVWTGSYEQYF	TGTGCCAGCAGTTTACAGGGGGGGGTTTGGACAGGGTCCTACGAGCAGTACTTC
.	.	TRBJ2-3	TRBV15	CATSRGRPGDTQYF	TGTGCCACCAGCAGAGGGCGACCCGGGGATACGCAGTATTTT
TRBD1	.	TRBJ1-2	TRBV15	CATSLEGAYGYTF	TGTGCCACCAGCCTTGAGGGGGCCTATGGCTACACCTTC
TRBD1	.	TRBJ2-3	TRBV6-5	CASSSLQGFRTDTQYF	TGTGCCAGCAGTTCCCTACAGGGGTTTCGTACAGATACGCAGTATTTT
.	.	TRBJ2-7	TRBV28	CASSLTQSPTGQYF	TGTGCCAGCAGTTTAACCCAGTCTCCGACAGGACAGTACTTC
TRBD1	.	TRBJ1-4	TRBV7-8	CASTPGPGQGEKLFF	TGTGCCAGCACCCCAGGGCCCGGACAGGGAGAAAAACTGTTTTTT
.	.	TRBJ1-4	TRBV7-2	CASSVTGTQNEKLFF	TGTGCCAGCAGCGTGACCGGGACACAGAATGAAAAACTGTTTTTT
TRBD1	.	TRBJ2-3	TRBV29-1	CSSRQGFTDTQYF	TGCAGCTCCCGACAGGGCTTCACAGATACGCAGTATTTT
.	.	TRBJ2-7	TRBV28	CASSLGLRSYEQYF	TGTGCCAGCAGTTTAGGTCTGCGCTCCTACGAGCAGTACTTC
.	.	TRBJ1-1	TRBV5-1	CASSLALDLGTEAFF	TGCGCCAGCAGCTTGGCCTTAGACCTAGGAACTGAAGCTTTCTTT
.	.	TRBJ1-2	TRBV6-6	CASSERQTSNYGYTF	TGTGCCAGCAGTGAGCGACAGACATCTAACTATGGCTACACCTTC
TRBD1	.	TRBJ1-2	TRBV7-2	CASSPPGQNPPSYGYTF	TGTGCCAGCAGCCCTCCGGGACAGAATCCTCCGAGCTATGGCTACACCTTC
.	.	TRBJ1-5	TRBV6-5	CASNRRGGNQPQHF	TGTGCCAGCAACCGCAGGGGAGGCAATCAGCCCCAGCATTTT
.	.	TRBJ1-2	TRBV28	CASRQQTGSPYGYTF	TGTGCCAGCAGGCAGCAGACCGGGTCCCCTTATGGCTACACCTTC
.	.	TRBJ1-1	TRBV30	CAWTTGNTEAFF	TGTGCCTGGACGACAGGGAACACTGAAGCTTTCTTT
.	.	TRBJ2-3	TRBV27	CASSFLRELIDTQYF	TGTGCCAGCAGTTTTTTACGGGAGCTCATAGATACGCAGTATTTT
.	.	TRBJ2-1	TRBV6-1	CAAAEARGEQFF	TGTGCCGCGGCTGAGGCGCGCGGTGAGCAGTTCTTC
TRBD2	.	TRBJ2-5	TRBV15	CATSRDRLAGVETQYF	TGTGCCACCAGCAGAGATCGCCTAGCGGGAGTGGAGACCCAGTACTTC
.	.	TRBJ1-4	TRBV28	CASSRSVVRTGDEKLFF	TGTGCCAGCAGTCGATCTGTTGTAAGGACCGGGGATGAAAAACTGTTTTTT
.	.	TRBJ1-5	TRBV27	CASSFGEHQPQHF	TGTGCCAGCAGTTTCGGGGAGCATCAGCCCCAGCATTTT
TRBD1	.	TRBJ1-2	TRBV7-9	CASSQLTPGQSSYGYTF	TGTGCCAGCAGCCAATTGACTCCGGGACAGTCGAGCTATGGCTACACCTTC
.	.	TRBJ2-1	TRBV2	CASRGGPHNEQFF	TGTGCCAGCAGAGGCGGGCCCCACAATGAGCAGTTCTTC
.	.	TRBJ2-2	TRBV28	CASSLRGRVYTGELFF	TGTGCCAGCAGTCTGAGGGGGAGGGTATACACCGGGGAGCTGTTTTTT
.	.	TRBJ1-5	TRBV30	CAWSEFGQPQHF	TGTGCCTGGAGTGAATTCGGTCAGCCCCAGCATTTT
.	.	TRBJ2-3	TRBV28	CATGDRTGADTQYF	TGTGCCACCGGAGACAGGACTGGCGCAGATACGCAGTATTTT
.	.	TRBJ1-4	TRBV15	CATSPWGETNEKLFF	TGTGCCACCAGCCCCTGGGGGGAAACTAATGAAAAACTGTTTTTT
.	.	TRBJ2-2	TRBV5-1	CASSLVYSTAPGDTGELFF	TGCGCCAGCAGCTTGGTCTATTCGACAGCACCCGGCGACACCGGGGAGCTGTTTTTT
.	.	TRBJ1-2	TRBV7-9	CASSPGGGNYGYTF	TGTGCCAGCAGCCCCGGTGGAGGAAACTATGGCTACACCTTC
TRBD1	.	TRBJ1-2	TRBV19	CASERQGSPYGYTF	TGTGCCAGTGAGCGACAGGGGAGCCCCTATGGCTACACCTTC
.	.	TRBJ1-4	TRBV10-3	CAISEQDNSVYREKLFF	TGTGCCATCAGCGAACAGGACAACAGTGTTTATAGGGAAAAACTGTTTTTT